Listed below are T cell receptor beta chains from one sample, sequenced in a study of blood T cells in healthy people across ages. TCRdb fed the 5' RACE reads into MiXCR, producing one record per CDR3 protein. The repertoire holds some 1.7 million distinct CDR3 sequences, with about 30% as singletons. Sequencing was performed on blood. These receptors all stem from a young woman in good health. CDR3s include the opening cysteine and the closing phenylalanine or tryptophan. The D gene is left open where the match is weak. The listing skips clone size in some rows; elsewhere it reads once, few, many or a size class.

TRBV5-1	few	TRBD1	TRBJ2-7	CASSLLTGGTYEQYF	TGCGCCAGCAGCTTGCTAACAGGGGGAACATACGAGCAGTACTTC
TRBV29-1	few	-	TRBJ2-7	CSVAMVRADYEQYF	TGCAGCGTTGCGATGGTCCGGGCCGACTACGAGCAGTACTTC
TRBV6-1	-	TRBD1	TRBJ2-2	CASSGLEQGAPGELFF	TGTGCCAGCAGTGGCCTTGAGCAGGGGGCACCCGGGGAGCTGTTTTTT
TRBV29-1	-	TRBD2	TRBJ2-7	CSVQREYEQYF	TGCAGCGTTCAGCGGGAATACGAGCAGTACTTC
TRBV7-2	few	-	TRBJ2-5	CASGEGTGETQYF	TGTGCCAGCGGGGAAGGGACGGGGGAGACCCAGTACTTC
TRBV5-6	-	TRBD2	TRBJ2-5	CASSPGLAGGQKTQYF	TGTGCCAGCAGCCCCGGACTAGCGGGGGGGCAAAAGACCCAGTACTTC
TRBV12-3/TRBV12-4	few	-	TRBJ1-1	CASSVDRSRAFF	TGTGCCAGCAGTGTAGACAGGTCTAGGGCTTTCTTT
TRBV20-1	-	TRBD1	TRBJ2-5	CGANPGQGTETQYF	TGCGGTGCAAATCCGGGACAGGGTACGGAGACCCAGTACTTC
TRBV12-3/TRBV12-4	many	TRBD2	TRBJ2-5	CASRGSGRLETQYF	TGTGCCAGCAGGGGTAGCGGGAGGTTAGAGACCCAGTACTTC
TRBV20-1	-	-	TRBJ1-1	CSTPGLPNTEAFF	TGCAGTACCCCGGGACTCCCGAACACTGAAGCTTTCTTT
TRBV6-2/TRBV6-3	-	-	TRBJ2-5	CASRREPRETQYF	TGTGCCAGCAGACGAGAACCCCGGGAGACCCAGTACTTC
TRBV29-1	-	-	TRBJ1-1	CSAWGGMNTEAFF	TGCAGCGCCTGGGGAGGGATGAACACTGAAGCTTTCTTT
TRBV20-1	-	-	TRBJ2-3	CSARVEGAGDTQYF	TGCAGTGCTAGAGTGGAGGGAGCAGGGGATACGCAGTATTTT
TRBV28	many	TRBD1	TRBJ2-5	CASSLPGTGVEETQYF	TGTGCCAGCAGTCTCCCCGGGACAGGGGTGGAAGAGACCCAGTACTTC
TRBV7-9	few	-	TRBJ2-5	CASSLKAVSQETQYF	TGTGCCAGCAGCTTAAAGGCTGTCAGCCAAGAGACCCAGTACTTC
TRBV30	-	-	TRBJ1-5	CAWRQGDNGAQPQHF	TGTGCCTGGAGGCAAGGGGACAACGGGGCTCAGCCCCAGCATTTT
TRBV7-2	few	TRBD1	TRBJ1-2	CASSLRDRGRDNGYTF	TGTGCCAGCAGCTTACGGGACAGGGGACGAGATAATGGCTACACCTTC
TRBV6-2/TRBV6-3	few	TRBD1	TRBJ2-1	CASRLNTGAPYNEQFF	TGTGCCAGCAGGCTAAACACAGGGGCCCCCTACAATGAGCAGTTCTTC
TRBV10-3	few	-	TRBJ2-7	CAIREGGEDEQYF	TGTGCCATCAGGGAGGGGGGTGAAGACGAGCAGTACTTC
TRBV7-9	many	-	TRBJ2-5	CALGRQETQYF	TGTGCCCTCGGTCGCCAAGAGACCCAGTACTTC
TRBV28	-	-	TRBJ1-1	CASSLAGQWNTEAFF	TGTGCCAGCAGTTTAGCCGGACAGTGGAACACTGAAGCTTTCTTT
TRBV25-1	-	-	TRBJ1-2	CASSASRGSHGYTF	TGTGCCAGCAGTGCTTCCAGGGGAAGTCATGGCTACACCTTC
TRBV6-2/TRBV6-3	few	-	TRBJ2-7	CASSWGLGTRVEEQYF	TGTGCCAGCAGTTGGGGTTTAGGGACGAGGGTTGAGGAGCAGTACTTC
TRBV10-1	many	TRBD1	TRBJ2-5	CASSSGQVQETQYF	TGCGCCAGCAGCTCAGGACAGGTCCAGGAGACCCAGTACTTC
TRBV4-1	few	-	TRBJ2-7	CASSQYQGYEQYF	TGCGCCAGCAGCCAGTATCAGGGGTACGAGCAGTACTTC
TRBV3-1	-	-	TRBJ2-7	CAGSRSQGNPAYEQYF	TGTGCCGGCAGTCGTAGCCAGGGAAACCCAGCCTACGAGCAGTACTTC
TRBV20-1	-	TRBD2	TRBJ2-1	CSARIAGGYNEQFF	TGCAGTGCTAGAATAGCGGGAGGGTACAATGAGCAGTTCTTC
TRBV7-9	-	-	TRBJ1-1	CAIDLTANTEAFF	TGTGCCATCGACCTAACAGCGAACACTGAAGCTTTCTTT
TRBV20-1	-	TRBD2	TRBJ2-3	CSARTSGRDTQYF	TGCAGTGCTCGGACTAGCGGTAGAGATACGCAGTATTTT
TRBV29-1	many	TRBD2	TRBJ2-7	CSVGQPGGEQYF	TGCAGCGTTGGACAGCCCGGGGGGGAGCAGTACTTC
TRBV7-9	few	-	TRBJ2-4	CASSTTTYRGWNIQYF	TGTGCCAGCAGCACTACTACGTACAGAGGGTGGAACATTCAGTACTTC
TRBV5-1	few	-	TRBJ1-1	CASSLEFGEISTEAFF	TGCGCCAGCAGCTTGGAGTTTGGTGAAATTAGCACTGAAGCTTTCTTT
TRBV6-1	few	-	TRBJ1-2	CASSEEAGIGGYTF	TGTGCCAGCAGTGAAGAGGCAGGGATCGGTGGCTACACCTTC
TRBV20-1	few	-	TRBJ2-7	CSARNIYEQYF	TGCAGTGCTAGAAACATATACGAGCAGTACTTC
TRBV28	-	-	TRBJ2-1	CASSLSAEDEQFF	TGTGCCAGCAGTTTGTCGGCAGAGGATGAGCAGTTCTTC
TRBV29-1	many	TRBD2	TRBJ2-7	CSVEDPAGGSYEQYF	TGCAGCGTTGAAGATCCGGCGGGAGGCTCCTACGAGCAGTACTTC